This passage covers 32 T cell receptor beta chains from one sample sequenced in a study of shared clonotypes between healthy human individuals. The repertoire was sequenced with immunoSEQ multiplex PCR; TCRdb's copy has only in-frame clones and lacks some. Of hundreds of thousands of clones listed, around four fifths are singletons. Sample: memory CD4+ T cells sorted from blood. The subset denotes: CD45RA-negative fraction. The receptors stem from a woman in her 30s in good health.

A remark on this clone: This likely traces to a read error, being one base from a far larger clone. This chain joins TRBV7-6 and TRBJ2-2; a weak D match, TRBD2 (6 bases). Trimming removed 0 bases from V and 4 bases from J, with 6 bases in between. Germline V gene data show CDR1 as SGHVS and CDR2 as FNYEAQ. The CDR3 runs 14 residues. CDR3 bases: TGTGCCAGCAGCTTAGCGGAGGGCACCGGGGAGCTGTTTTTT. It encodes CASSLAEGTGELFF.

The chain has TRBV5-4 and TRBJ1-2, with D unclear. This CDR3 has 14 amino acids. V was clipped by 0 bases and J by 4 bases, with 10 bases between them. The germline V gene has CDR1 SGHNT and CDR2 YYREEE (reference sequence). Here the CDR3 DNA reads TGTGCCAGCAGCTTGGCTGGGGATTTCTATGGCTACACCTTC. Translation gives CASSLAGDFYGYTF.

The V and J genes are TRBV7-8 and TRBJ2-1; 7 positions match TRBD2. The trim removed 5 bases at V and 5 bases at J, leaving 9 bases unmatched. The length of the CDR3 is 15 residues. Per germline, CDR1 SGHVS and CDR2 FQNEAQ. CDR3 sequence: CASSPWGTTNNEQFF. The CDR3 bases are TGTGCCAGCAGCCCCTGGGGGACTACAAACAATGAGCAGTTCTTC.

V and J are TRBV5-4 and TRBJ2-7, with TRBD1 matching over 10 bases. There are 15 residues in the CDR3. J gave up 5 bases and V 4 bases, and 9 bases lay outside the gene matches. The V gene's germline CDR1 is SGHNT and CDR2 YYREEE (reference sequence). CDR3 amino acids: CASSTPTGGKDEQYF. In nucleotides, the CDR3 is TGTGCCAGCAGCACCCCGACAGGGGGCAAAGACGAGCAGTACTTC. The full variable domain, rest sourced from reference TRBV5-4 and TRBJ2-7, is ETGVTQSPTHLIKTRGQQVTLRCSSQSGHNTVSWYQQALGQGPQFIFQYYREEENGRGNFPPRFSGLQFPNYSSELNVNALELDDSALYLCASSTPTGGKDEQYFGPGTRLTVT.

The chain uses TRBV29-1 and TRBJ2-7; no clear D. CDR1 and CDR2 from the germline V gene are SQVTM and ANQGSEA. Trimming shortened V by 2 bases and J by 4 bases, and 15 bases separated the two germline ends. The CDR3 extends over 14 amino acids. CDR3 in amino acids: CSVESRQPIYEQYF. CDR3 in DNA: TGCAGCGTTGAATCGCGGCAGCCTATTTACGAGCAGTACTTC.

There are many counts of this clone. The CDR3 is CASSRGEATEAFF. Here the CDR3 DNA reads TGTGCCAGCAGTCGCGGGGAGGCGACTGAAGCTTTCTTT. V and J are TRBV6-6 and TRBJ1-1; D remains unclear. CDR1 and CDR2 (germline): MNHNY, SVGAGI (reference sequence). The CDR3 totals 13 residues. The V end lost 5 bases, the J end lost 5 bases, and 12 bases lay between the germline ends.

This clone has ten or more counts. J is TRBJ1-4 and V is TRBV25-1; D possibly corresponds to TRBD1 (5 bases). The CDR3 has 17 amino acids. The germline V gene has CDR1 MGHDK and CDR2 SYGVNS. Trimming took off 0 bases at V and 0 bases at J, with 11 bases between the two ends. For the CDR3, the DNA is TGTGCCAGCAGTGAATATGGTACAGGAGCAACTAATGAAAAACTGTTTTTT. Translated, it gives CASSEYGTGATNEKLFF.

This clone was recorded only once. This chain links TRBV28 with TRBJ1-2; perhaps TRBD1 as D (5 bases). Trimming took off 3 bases at V and 0 bases at J, with 14 bases between the two ends. This CDR3 is 16 amino acids long. The germline gives CDR1 MDHEN, CDR2 SYDVKM. CDR3 in DNA: TGTGCCAGCAGTTTTGGGACGGCGTTAGCTAACTATGGCTACACCTTC. Translated: CASSFGTALANYGYTF.

The rearrangement links TRBV6-1 to TRBJ2-2; no reliable D call. V was pared by 2 bases and J by 6 bases, with 10 bases between. CDR1 is MNHNS and CDR2 is SASEGT in the germline V gene. The CDR3 runs 14 residues. The CDR3 loop is CASSESPVPGELFF. The CDR3 DNA reads TGTGCCAGCAGTGAATCCCCGGTCCCCGGGGAGCTGTTTTTT.

The rearrangement uses TRBV2 and TRBJ1-1; 9 bases fit TRBD1. The CDR3 runs 13 residues. Unmatched junction bases numbered 1, after V lost 7 bases and J lost 1 base. Looked up from germline, CDR1 is SNHLY and CDR2 is FYNNEI. The CDR3 is CASTQGANTEAFF. The CDR3 nucleotides read TGTGCCAGCACACAGGGGGCGAACACTGAAGCTTTCTTT.

This rearrangement joins TRBV5-1 to TRBJ2-7; 8 nucleotides line up with TRBD1. Germline trimming cut 1 base from V and 3 bases from J; bases unmatched to any gene: 6. The CDR3 sequence is 15 residues long. The germline V gene has CDR1 SGHRS and CDR2 YFSETQ. The CDR3 sequence: CASSLHGTGVYEQYF. The DNA for the CDR3 is TGCGCCAGCAGCTTGCATGGGACAGGCGTCTACGAGCAGTACTTC.

The chain has TRBV25-1 and TRBJ2-7, with 9 bases fitting TRBD1. The CDR3 extends over 13 amino acids. CDR1 is MGHDK, CDR2 SYGVNS, per germline. The J segment lost 2 bases and the V segment lost 9 bases, leaving 5 bases of the junction unmatched. DNA of the CDR3: TGTGCCAGGGGCCGGGACAGGGCCTACGAGCAGTACTTC. It yields the protein CARGRDRAYEQYF.

CDR3 coding DNA: TGTGCCAGCACGGGACAGAGCCTCTACGAGCAGTACTTC. It yields the protein CASTGQSLYEQYF. The chain joins TRBV9 to TRBJ2-7; 7 bases agree with TRBD1. Unmatched junction bases numbered 6, after V lost 6 bases and J lost 3 bases. The CDR3 is 13 amino acids. Germline assignment: CDR1 SGDLS and CDR2 YYNGEE. Looking up the rest from reference TRBV9 and TRBJ2-7 gives the full variable domain: DSGVTQTPKHLITATGQRVTLRCSPRSGDLSVYWYQQSLDQGLQFLIQYYNGEERAKGNILERFSAQQFPDLHSELNLSSLELGDSALYFCASTGQSLYEQYFGPGTRLTVT.

This CDR3 is CASSATGKHNEKLFF. CDR3 DNA: TGTGCCAGCAGTGCAACGGGAAAACATAATGAAAAACTGTTTTTT. The gene calls are TRBV6-5 and TRBJ1-4; D uncertain. The V and J ends lost 5 bases and 4 bases respectively, with 14 bases between them. Germline CDR1 reads MNHEY; CDR2 reads SVGAGI. This CDR3 comprises 15 residues.

J is TRBJ2-7 and V is TRBV28; perhaps TRBD1 as D (5 bases). V dropped 5 bases and J dropped 5 bases, with 13 bases sitting between them. From germline, CDR1 is MDHEN and CDR2 SYDVKM. The CDR3 extends over 13 amino acids. The CDR3 spells CASSPPGNDEQYF. CDR3 coding DNA: TGTGCCAGCAGTCCCCCAGGGAACGACGAGCAGTACTTC. Combining the CDR3 with reference TRBV28 and TRBJ2-7 gives the whole variable domain DVKVTQSSRYLVKRTGEKVFLECVQDMDHENMFWYRQDPGLGLRLIYFSYDVKMKEKGDIPEGYSVSREKKERFSLILESASTNQTSMYLCASSPPGNDEQYFGPGTRLTVT.

V and J are TRBV28 and TRBJ1-4; 9 bases are a match to TRBD1. The length of the CDR3 is 13 residues. The germline gives CDR1 MDHEN, CDR2 SYDVKM. V lost 10 bases to trimming and J lost 6 bases; unmatched junction nucleotides: 6. The CDR3 region is CAIQTGGHEKLFF. CDR3 bases: TGTGCCATCCAGACAGGGGGGCATGAAAAACTGTTTTTT.

The chain recombines TRBV30 with TRBJ1-1; 7 bases fit TRBD1. The CDR3 length is 15 residues. Losses at the gene ends were 1 base for V and 6 bases for J; bases not matched to a gene: 11. Germline CDR1 is GTSNPN and CDR2 is SVGIG (reference sequence). CDR3 DNA sequence: TGTGCCTGGAGTGCGCGGACAGGACGCGACTCTGAAGCTTTCTTT. Its protein product is CAWSARTGRDSEAFF. Variable domain in full (rest from reference TRBV30 and TRBJ1-1): SQTIHQWPATLVQPVGSPLSLECTVEGTSNPNLYWYRQAAGRGLQLLFYSVGIGQISSEVPQNLSASRPQDRQFILSSKKLLLSDSGFYLCAWSARTGRDSEAFFGQGTRLTVV.

There are many counts of this clone. The chain combines TRBV7-8 with TRBJ1-1; D may be TRBD1 (5 bases). V was trimmed by 5 bases and J by 0 bases, leaving 10 bases between them. The germline CDR1 and CDR2 sequences are SGHVS and FQNEAQ. This CDR3 contains 14 residues. The CDR3 nucleotides read TGTGCCAGCAGCCCGGGACTATTGAACACTGAAGCTTTCTTT. Translating it yields CASSPGLLNTEAFF.

Comment on this clone: Within the sample, other DNA sequences also encode this same CDR3. J is TRBJ1-1 and V is TRBV28; D not certain. The CDR3 runs 11 residues. Trimming took 2 bases from V and 4 from J, leaving 2 bases between them. The germline V gene encodes CDR1 MDHEN and CDR2 SYDVKM. The CDR3 reads CASSLTTEAFF. For the CDR3, the DNA is TGTGCCAGCAGTTTAACCACTGAAGCTTTCTTT. Full variable domain (outside the CDR3, taken from reference TRBV28 and TRBJ1-1): DVKVTQSSRYLVKRTGEKVFLECVQDMDHENMFWYRQDPGLGLRLIYFSYDVKMKEKGDIPEGYSVSREKKERFSLILESASTNQTSMYLCASSLTTEAFFGQGTRLTVV.

About this clone itself: Other DNA sequences in the same sample also yield this CDR3. The chain carries TRBV19 and TRBJ2-7; 7 bases agree with TRBD2. This CDR3 spans 12 amino acids. Trimming cost V 9 bases and J 3 bases; bases outside gene matches: 5. Germline CDR1 and CDR2: LNHDA and SQIVND (reference sequence). The DNA for the CDR3 is TGTGCCAGCTCTAGCGGAGGCTACGAGCAGTACTTC. This sequence encodes CASSSGGYEQYF.

This clone was counted a few times. The chain links TRBV2 to TRBJ1-3; D perhaps matches TRBD1 (5 bases). Looked up from germline, CDR1 is SNHLY and CDR2 is FYNNEI. This CDR3 spans 15 amino acids. The V end was cut by 7 bases, the J end by 0 bases, with 13 bases between. The CDR3 is CASTGHLASGNTIYF. For the CDR3, the DNA is TGTGCCAGCACCGGACACTTGGCCTCTGGAAACACCATATATTTT.

The chain carries TRBV27 and TRBJ1-4; D is possibly TRBD1 (5 bases). The germline CDR1 and CDR2 sequences are MNHEY and SMNVEV (reference sequence). The CDR3 is 14 amino acids. V was trimmed by 6 bases and J by 7 bases, leaving 15 bases between them. The CDR3 reads CASSPDTRGEKLFF. The DNA of the CDR3 is TGTGCCAGCAGCCCGGACACCAGAGGTGAAAAACTGTTTTTT.

This clone was seen a few times. CDR3 coding DNA: TGTGCCAGCAGCCCCCGTGACACCGGGGAGCTGTTTTTT. Translated: CASSPRDTGELFF. J is TRBJ2-2 and V is TRBV7-7; D remains unclear. CDR1 SSHAT and CDR2 FNYEAQ come from the germline V gene (reference sequence). The ends were cut back, 5 bases at V and 3 bases at J, with 7 bases in the middle. This CDR3 comprises 13 residues.

The chain carries TRBV2 and TRBJ2-5; D could derive from TRBD1 or TRBD2 (6 bases each). Germline assignment: CDR1 SNHLY and CDR2 FYNNEI. CDR3 length equals 15 residues. Trimming left V 4 bases short and J 5 bases short, with 17 bases between. Written as DNA, the CDR3 is TGTGCCAGCAGTGCGTCCTTGGGGGGCCGGGAGACCCAGTACTTC. This sequence encodes CASSASLGGRETQYF.

CDR3 sequence reads: CASSEIEKLFF. CDR3 DNA sequence: TGTGCCAGCAGTGAGATTGAAAAACTGTTTTTT. The chain couples TRBV28 to TRBJ1-4; D is unresolved. The germline V and J ends were trimmed by 5 bases and 7 bases, with 5 bases remaining between them. Germline-derived CDR1 and CDR2 are MDHEN and SYDVKM. This CDR3 has 11 residues.

V is TRBV7-8 and J is TRBJ2-7; weak D call: TRBD2 (5 bases). The CDR3 runs 14 residues. V lost 1 base and J 0 bases, leaving 7 bases between the germline ends. Looked up from germline, CDR1 is SGHVS and CDR2 is FQNEAQ. CDR3 coding DNA: TGTGCCAGCAGCTTAGAGACTATCTCCTACGAGCAGTACTTC. Residues: CASSLETISYEQYF.

This rearrangement joins TRBV10-2 to TRBJ2-2; TRBD1 might be the D (6 bases). CDR1 is WSHSY, CDR2 SAAADI, per germline. V lost 8 bases and J 4 bases, leaving 8 bases between the germline ends. The CDR3 sequence is 12 residues long. The CDR3 region has the DNA TGCGCCAGCGGCAGGGGCACCGGGGAGCTGTTTTTT. This gives the protein CASGRGTGELFF.

The chain recombines TRBV4-2 with TRBJ1-5, with D uncertain. V gave up 0 bases and J gave up 5 bases, with 14 bases separating them. The CDR3 spans 16 residues. CDR1 is LGHNA, CDR2 YNFKEQ, per germline. The CDR3 nucleotides are TGTGCCAGCAGCCAAGAATGGAGCCCTTTAGATCAGCCCCAGCATTTT. Translation: CASSQEWSPLDQPQHF.

This rearrangement joins TRBV28 to TRBJ1-4; D might be TRBD1 (6 bases). This CDR3 has 14 residues. The V and J ends lost 3 bases and 10 bases respectively, with 15 bases between them. The germline V gene has CDR1 MDHEN and CDR2 SYDVKM. In nucleotides, the CDR3 is TGTGCCAGCAGTTTTTGGCAGGAGGGGGGAAAACTGTTTTTT. Translation: CASSFWQEGGKLFF.

This chain uses TRBV29-1 with TRBJ2-5, with 9 positions matching TRBD1. This CDR3 contains 15 residues. J gave up 5 bases and V 8 bases, and 15 bases lay outside the gene matches. The germline gives CDR1 SQVTM, CDR2 ANQGSEA. The CDR3 DNA follows: TGCAGCACACTGGGGCTACAGGGGGCTAGGGAGACCCAGTACTTC. It specifies CSTLGLQGARETQYF. The entire variable domain, with the rest obtained from reference TRBV29-1 and TRBJ2-5, is as follows: SAVISQKPSRDICQRGTSLTIQCQVDSQVTMMFWYRQQPGQSLTLIATANQGSEATYESGFVIDKFPISRPNLTFSTLTVSNMSPEDSSIYLCSTLGLQGARETQYFGPGTRLLVL.

Points on this clone: A much larger clone lies a single base off, so this may be a read error. The chain uses TRBV7-9 and TRBJ1-4; 9 bases are a match to TRBD1. The trim removed 4 bases at V and 8 bases at J, leaving 5 bases unmatched. Germline-derived CDR1 and CDR2 are SEHNR and FQNEAQ (reference sequence). This CDR3 region has 14 residues. The CDR3 sequence: CASSSGTGYEKLFF. CDR3 nucleotides: TGTGCCAGCAGCTCCGGGACAGGGTACGAAAAACTGTTTTTT.

V usage is TRBV7-6 and J usage is TRBJ2-3; 10 bases are shared with TRBD2. CDR1 and CDR2 (germline): SGHVS, FNYEAQ. The V segment lost 1 base and the J segment 9 bases; nucleotides outside the gene matches: 7. This CDR3 contains 15 residues. The CDR3, as DNA: TGTGCCAGCAGCTTAGGGACTAGCGGTGGGAGGACGCAGTATTTT. Amino acid sequence: CASSLGTSGGRTQYF.